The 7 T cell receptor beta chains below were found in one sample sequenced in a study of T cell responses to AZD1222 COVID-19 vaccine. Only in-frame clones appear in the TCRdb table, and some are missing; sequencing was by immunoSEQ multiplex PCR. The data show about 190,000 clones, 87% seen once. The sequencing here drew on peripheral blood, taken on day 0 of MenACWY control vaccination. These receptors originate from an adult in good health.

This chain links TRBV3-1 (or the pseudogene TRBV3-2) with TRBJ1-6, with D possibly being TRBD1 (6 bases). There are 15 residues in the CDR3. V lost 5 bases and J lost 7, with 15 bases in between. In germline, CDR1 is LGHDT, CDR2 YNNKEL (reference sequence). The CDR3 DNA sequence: TGTGCCAGCAGCTCCACAGGGATAAGGAATTCACCCCTCCACTTT. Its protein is CASSSTGIRNSPLHF.

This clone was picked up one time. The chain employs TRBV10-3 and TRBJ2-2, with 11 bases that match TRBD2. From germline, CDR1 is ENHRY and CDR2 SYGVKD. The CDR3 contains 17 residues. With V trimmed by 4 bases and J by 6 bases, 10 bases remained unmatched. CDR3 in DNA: TGTGCCATCAGTGCCTCTTTTAGCGGGGGGGCCGCCGGGGAGCTGTTTTTT. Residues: CAISASFSGGAAGELFF.

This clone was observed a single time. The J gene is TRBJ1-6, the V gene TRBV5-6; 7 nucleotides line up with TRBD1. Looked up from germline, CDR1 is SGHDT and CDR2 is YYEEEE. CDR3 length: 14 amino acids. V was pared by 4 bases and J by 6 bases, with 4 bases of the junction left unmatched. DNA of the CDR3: TGTGCCAGCAGCACAGGGGTGGGTAATTCACCCCTCCACTTT. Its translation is CASSTGVGNSPLHF.

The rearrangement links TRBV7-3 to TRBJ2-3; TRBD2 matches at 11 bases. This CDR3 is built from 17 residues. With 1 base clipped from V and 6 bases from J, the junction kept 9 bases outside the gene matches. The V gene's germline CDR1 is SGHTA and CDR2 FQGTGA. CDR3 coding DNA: TGTGCCAGCAGCTTAAAATCCCTAGCGGGGGGCCCCGATACGCAGTATTTT. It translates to CASSLKSLAGGPDTQYF. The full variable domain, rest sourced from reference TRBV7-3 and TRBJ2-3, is GAGVSQTPSNKVTEKGKYVELRCDPISGHTALYWYRQSLGQGPEFLIYFQGTGAADDSGLPNDRFFAVRPEGSVSTLKIQRTERGDSAVYLCASSLKSLAGGPDTQYFGPGTRLTVL.

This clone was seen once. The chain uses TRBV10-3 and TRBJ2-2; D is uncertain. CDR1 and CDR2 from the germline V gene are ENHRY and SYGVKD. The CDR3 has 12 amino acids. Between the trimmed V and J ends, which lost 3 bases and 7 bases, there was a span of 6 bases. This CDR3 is CAISDGVGELFF. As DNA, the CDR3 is TGTGCCATCAGTGATGGGGTCGGGGAGCTGTTTTTT.

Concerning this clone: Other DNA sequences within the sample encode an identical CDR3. Here the CDR3 DNA reads TGTGCCAGCAGTGAGGCGGCGGGGAGCAATCAGCCCCAGCATTTT. Amino acids: CASSEAAGSNQPQHF. The chain employs TRBV6-1 and TRBJ1-5; D gene ambiguous. Trimming stripped 3 bases from V and 1 base from J, with 10 bases between. Looked up from germline, CDR1 is MNHNS and CDR2 is SASEGT. This CDR3 comprises 15 residues.

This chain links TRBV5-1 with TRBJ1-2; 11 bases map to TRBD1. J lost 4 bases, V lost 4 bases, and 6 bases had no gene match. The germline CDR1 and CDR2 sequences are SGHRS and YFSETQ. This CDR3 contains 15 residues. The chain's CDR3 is CASSPGQGGSYGYTF. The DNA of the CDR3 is TGCGCCAGCAGCCCGGGACAGGGGGGAAGCTATGGCTACACCTTC.